The rows below give T cell receptor beta chains drawn from one sample of a study of sequential checkpoint blockade in melanoma. Assay used: immunoSEQ multiplex PCR; TCRdb lists only in-frame clones, some missing. The sample consists of under 15,000 clones, 26% of them appearing once. Source: tumor tissue (inferred from file names), taken from a patient given nivolumab and ipilimumab in sequence. The source of these receptors is a human donor with melanoma. CDR3s include the opening cysteine and the closing phenylalanine or tryptophan. The D gene is left open where the match is weak. The size field is filled for only some rows; it gives once, few, many or a size class.

>-|TRBJ2-1|few|TRBV23-1
TGCGCCAGCAGCTTGGCCGGGTACAATGAGCAGTTCTTC
CASSLAGYNEQFF
>TRBD1|TRBJ2-1|-|TRBV18
TGTGCCAGCTCCCGGGACAGGGGGCCCTACAATGAGCAGTTCTTC
CASSRDRGPYNEQFF
>TRBD1|TRBJ2-1|-|TRBV18
TGTGCCAGCTCACCATCTCACAGGGGGCGCATCGATGAGCAGTTCTTC
CASSPSHRGRIDEQFF
>-|TRBJ2-5|-|TRBV15
TGTGCCACCAGCAGAGATAGGGCAGCGGAGACCCAGTACTTC
CATSRDRAAETQYF
>-|TRBJ1-6|-|TRBV19
TGTGCCAGTCGTAGCGGAGGAAGTAATTCACCCCTCCACTTT
CASRSGGSNSPLHF
>TRBD1|TRBJ1-6|few|TRBV11-3
TGTGCCAGCAGGGGGGGACAGGGTGTTTCACCCCTCCACTTT
CASRGGQGVSPLHF
>TRBD1|TRBJ2-1|-|TRBV6-7
TGTGCCGCCTACGGGGACAGGGGGCCAGGTGAGCAGTTCTTC
CAAYGDRGPGEQFF
>-|TRBJ1-3|many|TRBV6-8
TGTGCCAGCAGTTACTCTGGAGGGCGAAACACCATATATTTT
CASSYSGGRNTIYF
>-|TRBJ1-2|-|TRBV10-2
TGCGCCAGCACCCCCGACCGTTACAAATATAACTATGGCTACACCTTC
CASTPDRYKYNYGYTF
>TRBD2|TRBJ2-1|-|TRBV14
TGTGCCAGCAGCCCTAGCGGGGGGAGCCACAATGAGCAGTTCTTC
CASSPSGGSHNEQFF
>TRBD1|TRBJ1-1|many|TRBV6-8
TGTGCCAGCAGCCAGACAGGGTATACTGAAGCTTTCTTT
CASSQTGYTEAFF
>-|TRBJ2-3|once|TRBV5-1
TGCGCCAGCAGCTTACGGGGGCCAACAGATACGCAGTATTTT
CASSLRGPTDTQYF
>-|TRBJ2-7|large|TRBV12-2
TGTGCCATCTCTCTCTCCCGGGGAATCTCCTACGAGCAGTACTTC
CAISLSRGISYEQYF
>-|TRBJ2-3|few|TRBV5-1
TGCGCCAGCAGCAAACTAGTCAGCACAGATACGCAGTATTTT
CASSKLVSTDTQYF
>-|TRBJ2-1|-|TRBV6-8
TGTGCCAGCAGTCTGGGTTACGATTTTCGCAATGAGCAGTTCTTC
CASSLGYDFRNEQFF
>TRBD2|TRBJ2-2|few|TRBV6-8
TGTGCCAGCCTCTTAAGCCGGACTAGCGGGGGGGTGGGCACCGGGGAGCTGTTTTTT
CASLLSRTSGGVGTGELFF
>-|TRBJ2-6|few|TRBV18
TGTGCCAGCTCGGCGACAGGCTCTGGGGCCAACGTCCTGACTTTC
CASSATGSGANVLTF
>-|TRBJ2-2|few|TRBV9
TGTGCCAGCATCGCCGAGGGGGGCAACACCGGGGAGCTGTTTTTT
CASIAEGGNTGELFF
>TRBD2|TRBJ2-7|many|TRBV11-3
TGTGCCAGCAGCAGAACTAGCGGGGGGGCCCACGAGCAGTACTTC
CASSRTSGGAHEQYF
>-|TRBJ2-1|few|TRBV10-3
TGTGCCAGCGGGGGCGTCGGGCCCCCCTACAATGAGCAGTTCTTC
CASGGVGPPYNEQFF
>TRBD2|TRBJ2-1|-|TRBV11-3
TGTGCCAGCAGCTTAGTAGCCAGAGCCAGGGAGCGGGGGGCCGTGGGTGAGCAGTTCTTC
CASSLVARARERGAVGEQFF
>-|TRBJ1-6|-|TRBV29-1
TGCAGCGCTGGCCGGGAGGGTTCACCCCTCCACTTT
CSAGREGSPLHF
>-|TRBJ1-1|-|TRBV19
TGTGCCAGTAGTATAGTCTCCGCGGGGAACACTGAAGCTTTCTTT
CASSIVSAGNTEAFF
>-|TRBJ1-2|few|TRBV11-3
TGTGCCAGCAGCTTACCGGGGCCGGCGGATGGCTACACCTTC
CASSLPGPADGYTF
>-|TRBJ2-1|-|TRBV6-8
TGTGCCAGCAGTGCACTGGAGGGCTCCTACAATGAGCAGTTCTTC
CASSALEGSYNEQFF
>-|TRBJ2-5|few|TRBV6-8
TGTGCCAGCAGTTACGACCACCCCGGACGGAACTGGCAAGAGACCCAGTACTTC
CASSYDHPGRNWQETQYF
>-|TRBJ1-6|-|TRBV18
TGTGCCAGCTCACCCCTTAGGAGGTCACCCCTCCACTTT
CASSPLRRSPLHF
>TRBD1|TRBJ2-2|-|TRBV5-1
TGCGCCAGCAGCCTCCACAGGGGGACCGGGGAGCTGTTTTTT
CASSLHRGTGELFF
>TRBD2|TRBJ2-3|few|TRBV10-3
TGTGCCAGCGGGATGCTAGCGGGGGGGTCGGATACGCAGTATTTT
CASGMLAGGSDTQYF
>-|TRBJ2-5|few|TRBV28
TGTGCCAGCAGTTTTGACCCGAGGGCCGAGACCCAGTACTTC
CASSFDPRAETQYF
>-|TRBJ2-1|-|TRBV19
TGTGCCAGTACCTTAATGCTAGGGGTTAGAAATGAGCAGTTCTTC
CASTLMLGVRNEQFF
>TRBD2|TRBJ2-5|many|TRBV2
TGTGCCAGCAGTGCCGGACTAGCGGGGGCTGGGTCAACCCAGTACTTC
CASSAGLAGAGSTQYF
>TRBD2|TRBJ2-3|few|TRBV11-3
TGTGCCAGCAGCTGGGAACTAGCGGGGGGTGCAGATACGCAGTATTTT
CASSWELAGGADTQYF
>-|TRBJ2-7|-|TRBV10-1
TGCGCCAGCAGTGAGGATGGTGATCCATACGAGCAGTACTTC
CASSEDGDPYEQYF
>-|TRBJ2-1|large|TRBV23-1
TGCGCCAGCAGCCAAGAGGGCCAGGGTGATAAGTTCTTC
CASSQEGQGDKFF
>-|TRBJ1-2|few|TRBV4-1
TGCGCCAGCAGCCAAGCGGCGCCCACTAACTATGGCTACACCTTC
CASSQAAPTNYGYTF
>-|TRBJ1-6|medium-sized|TRBV5-1
TGCGCCAGCAGCTTGGGCCAGGGTGATTCACCCCTCCACTTT
CASSLGQGDSPLHF
>TRBD1|TRBJ1-6|-|TRBV28
TGTGCCAGCAGTATAGGGACAGCGCCCTATAATTCACCCCTCCACTTT
CASSIGTAPYNSPLHF
>-|TRBJ2-1|-|TRBV9
TGTGCCAGCAGCGACCGGGCCACTTACAATGAGCAGTTCTTC
CASSDRATYNEQFF
>-|TRBJ2-3|-|TRBV18
TGTGCCAGCTCACTTTCAACCGGGATCGGCACAGATACGCAGTATTTT
CASSLSTGIGTDTQYF
>-|TRBJ1-4|few|TRBV28
TGTGCCAGCAGTTTACGTAGGGGATCAACTAATGAAAAACTGTTTTTT
CASSLRRGSTNEKLFF
>-|TRBJ2-6|few|TRBV19
TGTGCCAGTAGTATAGGGACAACTCGTGGGGCCAACGTCCTGACTTTC
CASSIGTTRGANVLTF
>-|TRBJ2-3|many|TRBV23-1
TGCGCCAGCAGTCAAAGGACTGGATCAGATACGCAGTATTTT
CASSQRTGSDTQYF
>TRBD1|TRBJ1-2|-|TRBV7-1
TGTGCCAGCAGCTTAGGACGACAGGGGGCGCATGGCTACACCTTC
CASSLGRQGAHGYTF
>TRBD2|TRBJ2-5|few|TRBV9
TGTGCCAGCAGCGAGGGACTAGCGAAGTACCAAGAGACCCAGTACTTC
CASSEGLAKYQETQYF
>-|TRBJ2-1|many|TRBV9
TGTGCCAGCAGCAACCGGGACAACTACAATGAGCAGTTCTTC
CASSNRDNYNEQFF
>-|TRBJ2-3|-|TRBV29-1
TGCAGCGTTGATGGCAGGGGAAAAGGCACAGATACGCAGTATTTT
CSVDGRGKGTDTQYF
>-|TRBJ1-1|-|TRBV5-1
TGCGCCAGCAGCTTGAGTTGGGGAGAAACTGAAGCTTTCTTT
CASSLSWGETEAFF
>TRBD1|TRBJ1-6|-|TRBV11-3
TGTGCCAGCAGCGGGGACAGCTATAATTCACCCCTCCACTTT
CASSGDSYNSPLHF
>TRBD1|TRBJ2-1|-|TRBV15
TGTGCCACCAGCAGAGATCTCGGGACAGGGGGATACAATGAGCAGTTCTTC
CATSRDLGTGGYNEQFF